Each of the 10 T cell receptor beta chains below was sequenced from the same sample in a study of blood T cell repertoires in COVID-19 (TCRdb year 2020). Library generation was performed with the immunoSEQ multiplex PCR assay. In TCRdb, the immuneACCESS table is reduced to in-frame sequences with V and J assigned. These tables do not hold every clone; where another copy was compared, an unresolved V gene accounts for under half, and the others remain unexplained. Present in this sample are around 390,000 clones, approximately 87% of which were seen just once. Jointly, the top ten make up about a tenth of the sample. The sequenced sample consisted of PBMCs or T cells enriched from blood (not recorded which). These receptors all stem from a woman aged 45-65 years who had recovered from COVID-19.

Only one count was recorded for this clone. The chain couples TRBV5-1 to TRBJ2-5; 8 bases map to TRBD2. V gave up 4 bases and J gave up 4 bases; unmatched junction bases: 3. Germline CDR1 SGHRS, CDR2 YFSETQ. CDR3 length: 13 residues. Here the CDR3 DNA reads TGCGCCAGCAGCCAAACTAGCGGAGAGACCCAGTACTTC. Its protein is CASSQTSGETQYF.

The chain has TRBV7-3 and TRBJ2-5; 11 nucleotides line up with TRBD2. Germline CDR1 and CDR2: SGHTA and FQGTGA. The CDR3 has 17 amino acids. Trimming cost V 2 bases and J 1 base; bases outside gene matches: 6. CDR3 sequence: CASSLGASGGLQETQYF. For the CDR3, the DNA is TGTGCCAGCAGCTTAGGGGCTAGCGGGGGGCTCCAAGAGACCCAGTACTTC. Complete variable domain (other parts from reference TRBV7-3 and TRBJ2-5): GAGVSQTPSNKVTEKGKYVELRCDPISGHTALYWYRQSLGQGPEFLIYFQGTGAADDSGLPNDRFFAVRPEGSVSTLKIQRTERGDSAVYLCASSLGASGGLQETQYFGPGTRLLVL.

The genes are TRBV5-8 and TRBJ1-2; D may be TRBD1 (5 bases). V lost 4 bases, J lost 2 bases, and 12 bases lay in between. The CDR3 sequence is 14 residues long. Germline lookup yields CDR1 SGHTS and CDR2 YDEGEE. The CDR3 DNA is TGTGCCAGCAGCCCCACCGGGGGGAACTATGGCTACACCTTC. Protein: CASSPTGGNYGYTF.

This clone was seen only once. CDR3 bases: TGTGCCAGCAGCTTTCGCCCGACAGGGGCTTCCAGCAATTCACCCCTCCACTTT. Protein sequence: CASSFRPTGASSNSPLHF. V gene TRBV7-9 combines with J gene TRBJ1-6; 8 bases line up with TRBD1. The CDR3 spans 18 residues. Germline CDR1 SEHNR, CDR2 FQNEAQ (reference sequence). The V and J ends lost 3 bases and 7 bases, in that order; junction bases with no gene match: 14.

The chain links TRBV4-1 to TRBJ2-3, with TRBD2 matching 8 bases. CDR3 length: 16 amino acids. The germline V gene encodes CDR1 MGHRA and CDR2 YSYEKL. V shed 2 bases and J 4 bases; nucleotides not matched to a gene: 8. The CDR3 is CASSQLSFGGADTQYF. The DNA for the CDR3 is TGCGCCAGCAGCCAATTGTCTTTCGGGGGGGCAGATACGCAGTATTTT.

The chain has TRBV20-1 and TRBJ2-5; 7 positions match TRBD2. Germline CDR1 reads DFQATT; CDR2 reads SNEGSKA (reference sequence). There are 13 residues in the CDR3. Trimming cost V 3 bases and J 2 bases; bases outside gene matches: 3. The CDR3 DNA sequence: TGCAGTGCTAGTCCGGGGGGTCAAGAGACCCAGTACTTC. It is translated as CSASPGGQETQYF.

The rearrangement links TRBV30 to TRBJ2-7; possible D gene TRBD1, 5 bases. The germline V gene has CDR1 GTSNPN and CDR2 SVGIG (reference sequence). The CDR3 totals 13 residues. V lost 3 bases and J lost 4, with 13 bases in between. CDR3 DNA: TGTGCCTGGAGCCAGGGATACTCTTACGAGCAGTACTTC. Its protein is CAWSQGYSYEQYF. The whole variable domain, remainder taken from reference TRBV30 and TRBJ2-7, is SQTIHQWPATLVQPVGSPLSLECTVEGTSNPNLYWYRQAAGRGLQLLFYSVGIGQISSEVPQNLSASRPQDRQFILSSKKLLLSDSGFYLCAWSQGYSYEQYFGPGTRLTVT.

This clone was seen a single time. This chain connects TRBV2 to TRBJ1-2; no clear D gene. Germline CDR1 SNHLY, CDR2 FYNNEI. The CDR3 sequence is 12 residues long. The germline V and J ends were trimmed by 4 bases and 2 bases, with 5 bases remaining between them. The CDR3 nucleotides read TGTGCCAGCAGTGGAGGGAACTATGGCTACACCTTC. This encodes CASSGGNYGYTF.

The chain uses TRBV2 and TRBJ2-2; unclear D gene. The CDR3 is 14 amino acids. Germline loops: CDR1 SNHLY, CDR2 FYNNEI. Trimming took off 0 bases at V and 5 bases at J, with 7 bases between the two ends. CDR3 sequence (DNA): TGTGCCAGCAGTGAAGCCACACCGACCGGGGAGCTGTTTTTT. This encodes CASSEATPTGELFF.

The chain links TRBV2 to TRBJ2-7, with a possible D match to TRBD1 (6 bases). The CDR3 extends over 14 amino acids. V dropped 7 bases and J dropped 0 bases, with 13 bases sitting between them. Per the germline V gene, CDR1 is SNHLY and CDR2 is FYNNEI. CDR3 protein: CASKPQGLSYEQYF. CDR3 in DNA: TGTGCCAGCAAACCACAGGGCCTCTCCTACGAGCAGTACTTC.